The 18 T cell receptor beta chains given below trace back to one sample, sequenced in a study of Ad26.COV2.S vaccination and SARS-CoV-2 variants. Assay used: immunoSEQ multiplex PCR; TCRdb lists only in-frame clones, some missing. The data show fewer than 400,000 clones, with around 84% seen just once and approximately 1.9% held by the top ten. Treatment reported: roughly 18 received Ad26.COV2.S at low or high dose, single or two shots; about 5 received placebo; per-sample allocation not given. On day 63 after the first injection, vaccine and placebo recipients gave samples. This specimen was peripheral blood, taken in a trial of Ad26.COV2.S vaccine versus placebo. The receptors originated from a person between 18 and 65 years old who received the Ad26.COV2.S COVID-19 vaccine or a placebo.

Only a few counts were recorded for this clone. The chain is built from TRBV4-1 and TRBJ2-7; tentative D call: TRBD1 (7 bases). The CDR3 loop spans 13 amino acids. V lost 2 bases, J lost 3 bases, and 8 bases lay in between. The V gene's germline CDR1 is MGHRA and CDR2 YSYEKL. The CDR3 DNA is TGCGCCAGCAGCCAACAGGGGGGCTACGAGCAGTACTTC. Encoded protein: CASSQQGGYEQYF.

V gene TRBV3-1 (or the pseudogene TRBV3-2) combines with J gene TRBJ2-1; 8 positions match TRBD2. Per germline, CDR1 LGHDT and CDR2 YNNKEL (reference sequence). This CDR3 is 15 amino acids long. V was pared by 6 bases and J by 6 bases, with 10 bases of the junction left unmatched. In DNA, the CDR3 is TGTGCCAGCAGTTTTCCGGGACTAGGAACCAATGAGCAGTTCTTC. Its translation is CASSFPGLGTNEQFF.

This chain joins TRBV7-2 and TRBJ1-1; TRBD1 aligns across 8 bases. The CDR3 length is 15 residues. After removal of 6 bases from V and 5 bases from J, the junction contained 11 bases not matched to a gene. Germline V gene lookup returns CDR1 SGHTA and CDR2 FQGNSA. The CDR3 DNA reads TGTGCCAGCAGTTTTCAGGACAGGGTGGGGACTGAAGCTTTCTTT. Protein product: CASSFQDRVGTEAFF.

This chain connects TRBV4-1 to TRBJ2-7, with 8 bases matching TRBD1. Germline V gene sequence: CDR1 MGHRA, CDR2 YSYEKL. The CDR3 sequence is 16 residues long. The V and J ends lost 1 base and 3 bases, in that order; junction bases with no gene match: 8. DNA of the CDR3: TGCGCCAGCAGCCAAGGTTCAGACAGGGGAATCTACGAGCAGTACTTC. Residues: CASSQGSDRGIYEQYF.

The V call is TRBV7-3, the J call TRBJ2-2; D is tentatively TRBD1 or TRBD2 (5 bases each). Germline V gives CDR1 SGHTA, CDR2 FQGTGA. Trimming left V 5 bases short and J 4 bases short, with 11 bases between. The CDR3 consists of 14 residues. The CDR3 sequence: CASSPRGATGELFF. CDR3 in DNA: TGTGCCAGCAGCCCCCGAGGGGCCACCGGGGAGCTGTTTTTT.

This clone was observed a single time. V and J are TRBV6-2 or TRBV6-3 and TRBJ2-3; perhaps D is TRBD1 or TRBD2 (5 bases each). This CDR3 spans 15 amino acids. The germline gives CDR1 MNHEY, CDR2 SVGEGT. Trimming removed 2 bases at V and 0 bases at J, with 9 bases between. This CDR3 is CASSYGGTSTDTQYF. The CDR3 DNA reads TGTGCCAGCAGTTACGGGGGAACTAGCACAGATACGCAGTATTTT.

This chain uses TRBV7-2 with TRBJ1-4, with TRBD1 as a possible D gene (6 bases). This CDR3 has 15 residues. V lost 2 bases, J lost 7 bases, and 14 bases lay in between. Germline V gives CDR1 SGHTA, CDR2 FQGNSA. The CDR3 DNA is TGTGCCAGCAGCTTAAGGACAGCGAGCGTTGAAAAACTGTTTTTT. It is translated as CASSLRTASVEKLFF.

The chain recombines TRBV7-3 with TRBJ1-2; 9 bases are shared with TRBD1. Germline lookup yields CDR1 SGHTA and CDR2 FQGTGA. The V gene end was trimmed by 1 base and the J gene end by 6 bases; junction bases not matched to a gene: 9. The CDR3 is 16 amino acids. CDR3 residues: CASSLRGRGQGDGYTF. DNA of the CDR3: TGTGCCAGCAGCTTAAGGGGGCGGGGACAGGGCGATGGCTACACCTTC.

The V call is TRBV25-1, the J call TRBJ1-2; no firm D call. The germline V gene has CDR1 MGHDK and CDR2 SYGVNS. V lost 0 bases and J lost 5, with 4 bases in between. The CDR3 totals 12 residues. The CDR3 loop reads CASSEYGYGYTF. In DNA, the CDR3 is TGTGCCAGCAGTGAATACGGTTATGGCTACACCTTC.

This sequence joins TRBV5-4 and TRBJ2-5; TRBD1 might be the D (6 bases). The CDR3 length is 16 residues. V was shortened by 3 bases and J by 4 bases, with 19 bases between the two germline ends. Germline CDR1 reads SGHNT; CDR2 reads YYREEE (reference sequence). CDR3 region: CASSSGLTGGGETQYF. CDR3 nucleotides: TGTGCCAGCAGCTCAGGACTGACAGGCGGTGGAGAGACCCAGTACTTC. Looking up the rest from reference TRBV5-4 and TRBJ2-5 gives the full variable domain: ETGVTQSPTHLIKTRGQQVTLRCSSQSGHNTVSWYQQALGQGPQFIFQYYREEENGRGNFPPRFSGLQFPNYSSELNVNALELDDSALYLCASSSGLTGGGETQYFGPGTRLLVL.

This chain connects TRBV14 to TRBJ2-5; D unclear. Trimming removed 2 bases from V and 5 bases from J, with 3 bases in between. The germline V gene encodes CDR1 SGHDN and CDR2 FVKESK. This CDR3 spans 11 amino acids. This CDR3 reads CASSQWETQYF. The CDR3 DNA reads TGTGCCAGCAGCCAATGGGAGACCCAGTACTTC.

The rearrangement links TRBV10-3 to TRBJ1-3, with a tentative D call TRBD1 (5 bases). The CDR3 has 15 residues. V was clipped by 7 bases and J by 6 bases, with 19 bases between them. Germline lookup yields CDR1 ENHRY and CDR2 SYGVKD. CDR3 sequence reads: CAITAGGGSENTIYF. CDR3 bases: TGTGCCATCACCGCCGGTGGGGGGTCGGAAAACACCATATATTTT.

Concerning this clone itself: The sample has other DNA sequences that encode this CDR3 too. The V gene is TRBV9, the J gene TRBJ2-5, with D uncertain. The CDR3 has 14 residues. The germline V gene encodes CDR1 SGDLS and CDR2 YYNGEE. V was cut by 0 bases and J by 5 bases, with 11 bases left in between. The CDR3 nucleotides read TGTGCCAGCAGCGTAGGTGGGCTGGGGGAGACCCAGTACTTC. This encodes CASSVGGLGETQYF.

The chain uses TRBV6-2 or TRBV6-3 and TRBJ2-7; a possible D gene is TRBD2 (6 bases). The germline V gene encodes CDR1 MNHEY and CDR2 SVGEGT. The length of the CDR3 is 14 residues. Trimming took 4 bases from V and 1 from J, leaving 11 bases between them. The CDR3 spells CASSWRDWSYEQYF. CDR3 DNA sequence: TGTGCCAGCAGTTGGAGGGATTGGTCCTACGAGCAGTACTTC.

This clone appeared a single time. The J gene is TRBJ2-3, the V gene TRBV11-2; maybe TRBD2 (7 bases). The V end was cut by 2 bases, the J end by 2 bases, with 11 bases between. The CDR3 totals 15 residues. Germline CDR1 is SGHAT and CDR2 is FQNNGV. For the CDR3, the DNA is TGTGCCAGCAGCTTACGGGGGGCCTCCACAGATACGCAGTATTTT. Translated, it gives CASSLRGASTDTQYF. Together with reference TRBV11-2 and TRBJ2-3, the CDR3 gives the full variable domain: EAGVAQSPRYKIIEKRQSVAFWCNPISGHATLYWYQQILGQGPKLLIQFQNNGVVDDSQLPKDRFSAERLKGVDSTLKIQPAKLEDSAVYLCASSLRGASTDTQYFGPGTRLTVL.

This chain connects TRBV7-9 to TRBJ2-5; possible D gene TRBD2, 5 bases. Germline V CDR1 and CDR2: SEHNR, FQNEAQ (reference sequence). The CDR3 has 15 residues. The V end lost 5 bases, the J end lost 4 bases, and 17 bases lay between the germline ends. The CDR3 sequence is CASSPGSSLGETQYF. The CDR3 DNA is TGTGCCAGCAGCCCGGGGTCGAGCCTCGGAGAGACCCAGTACTTC. The full variable domain, in which reference TRBV7-9 and TRBJ2-5 provide the parts outside the CDR3, is DTGVSQNPRHKITKRGQNVTFRCDPISEHNRLYWYRQTLGQGPEFLTYFQNEAQLEKSRLLSDRFSAERPKGSFSTLEIQRTEQGDSAMYLCASSPGSSLGETQYFGPGTRLLVL.

V usage is TRBV10-1 and J usage is TRBJ1-1; 9 bases are shared with TRBD1. This CDR3 comprises 15 residues. Unmatched junction bases numbered 11, after V lost 7 bases and J lost 5 bases. CDR1 WNHNN and CDR2 SYGVQD come from the germline V gene (reference sequence). The CDR3 here is CASTPSGQGFTEAFF. The CDR3 DNA follows: TGCGCCAGCACCCCCTCCGGACAGGGGTTTACTGAAGCTTTCTTT.

The rearrangement uses TRBV11-3 and TRBJ2-1, with 9 bases fitting TRBD1. V shed 3 bases and J 8 bases; nucleotides not matched to a gene: 8. Per germline, CDR1 SGHNT and CDR2 YENEEA. The CDR3 is 15 residues long. The CDR3 DNA reads TGTGCCAGCAGCTTTAGGGACAGGGTGGGCGATGAGCAGTTCTTC. Encoded protein: CASSFRDRVGDEQFF.